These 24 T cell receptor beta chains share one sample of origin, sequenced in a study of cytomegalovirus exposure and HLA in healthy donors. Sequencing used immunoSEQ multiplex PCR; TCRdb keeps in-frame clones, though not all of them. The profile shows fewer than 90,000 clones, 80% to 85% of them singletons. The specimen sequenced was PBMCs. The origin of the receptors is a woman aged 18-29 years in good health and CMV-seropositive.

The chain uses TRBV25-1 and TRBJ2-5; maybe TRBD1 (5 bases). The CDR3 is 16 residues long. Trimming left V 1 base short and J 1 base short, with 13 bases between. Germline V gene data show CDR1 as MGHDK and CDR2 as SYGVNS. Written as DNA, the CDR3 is TGTGCCAGCAGTGAATCCACCCTGGGGCCCCAAGAGACCCAGTACTTC. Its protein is CASSESTLGPQETQYF.

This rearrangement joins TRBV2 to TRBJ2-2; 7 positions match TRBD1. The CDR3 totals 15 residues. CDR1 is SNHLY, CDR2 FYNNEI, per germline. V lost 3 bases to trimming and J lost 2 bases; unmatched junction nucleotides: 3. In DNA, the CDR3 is TGTGCCAGCAGTGATAGGGGGCTTAACACCGGGGAGCTGTTTTTT. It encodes CASSDRGLNTGELFF.

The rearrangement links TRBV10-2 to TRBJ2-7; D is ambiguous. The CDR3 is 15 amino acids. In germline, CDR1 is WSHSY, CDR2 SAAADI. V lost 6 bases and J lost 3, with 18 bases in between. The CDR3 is CASSAVEKENYEQYF. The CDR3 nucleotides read TGCGCCAGCAGCGCGGTTGAAAAGGAGAACTACGAGCAGTACTTC.

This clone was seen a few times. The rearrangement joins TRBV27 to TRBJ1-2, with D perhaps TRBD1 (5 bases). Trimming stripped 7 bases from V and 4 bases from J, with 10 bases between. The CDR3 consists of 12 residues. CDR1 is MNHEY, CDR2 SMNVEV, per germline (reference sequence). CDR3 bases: TGTGCCAGCAAAGGCAGGGTCTATGGCTACACCTTC. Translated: CASKGRVYGYTF.

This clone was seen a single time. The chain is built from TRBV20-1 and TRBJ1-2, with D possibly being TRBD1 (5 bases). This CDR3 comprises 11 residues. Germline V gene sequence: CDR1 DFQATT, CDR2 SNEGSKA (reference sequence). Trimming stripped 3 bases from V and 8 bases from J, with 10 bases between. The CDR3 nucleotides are TGCAGTGCTAGTCAGGGTTTGGGCTACACCTTC. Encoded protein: CSASQGLGYTF.

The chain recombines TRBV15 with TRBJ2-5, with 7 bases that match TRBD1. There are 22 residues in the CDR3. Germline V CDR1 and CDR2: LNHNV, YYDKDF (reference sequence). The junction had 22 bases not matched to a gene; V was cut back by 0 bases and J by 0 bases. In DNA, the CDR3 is TGTGCCACCAGCAGAGATAGGCCCTGGAGGCAGGGGGTGGGCCCGGACCAAGAGACCCAGTACTTC. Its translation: CATSRDRPWRQGVGPDQETQYF. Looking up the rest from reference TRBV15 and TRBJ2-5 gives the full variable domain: DAMVIQNPRYQVTQFGKPVTLSCSQTLNHNVMYWYQQKSSQAPKLLFHYYDKDFNNEADTPDNFQSRRPNTSFCFLDIRSPGLGDTAMYLCATSRDRPWRQGVGPDQETQYFGPGTRLLVL.

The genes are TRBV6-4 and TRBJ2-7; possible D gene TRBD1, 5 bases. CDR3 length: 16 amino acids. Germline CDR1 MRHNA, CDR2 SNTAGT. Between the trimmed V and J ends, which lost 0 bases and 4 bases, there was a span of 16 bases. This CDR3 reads CASSDSPTDPFYEQYF. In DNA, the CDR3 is TGTGCCAGCAGTGACTCTCCGACAGACCCCTTTTACGAGCAGTACTTC.

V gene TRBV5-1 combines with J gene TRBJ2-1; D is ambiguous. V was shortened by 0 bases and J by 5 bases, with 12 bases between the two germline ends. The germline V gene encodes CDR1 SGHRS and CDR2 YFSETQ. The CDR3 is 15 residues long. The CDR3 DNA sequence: TGCGCCAGCAGCTTGGTACAACCCGTTAACAATGAGCAGTTCTTC. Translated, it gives CASSLVQPVNNEQFF.

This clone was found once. Here the CDR3 DNA reads TGTGCCTCCGCCGACAGGGGAGAGCAGCCCCAGCATTTT. It specifies CASADRGEQPQHF. The chain couples TRBV30 to TRBJ1-5; 8 bases line up with TRBD1. Germline V gene sequence: CDR1 GTSNPN, CDR2 SVGIG (reference sequence). CDR3 length equals 13 residues. V gave up 7 bases and J gave up 7 bases; unmatched junction bases: 9.

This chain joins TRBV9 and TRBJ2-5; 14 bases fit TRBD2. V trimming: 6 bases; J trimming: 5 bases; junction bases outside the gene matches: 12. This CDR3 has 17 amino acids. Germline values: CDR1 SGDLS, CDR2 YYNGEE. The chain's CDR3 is CASTPGLTSGGAETQYF. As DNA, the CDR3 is TGTGCCAGCACCCCGGGGTTGACTAGCGGGGGGGCGGAGACCCAGTACTTC.

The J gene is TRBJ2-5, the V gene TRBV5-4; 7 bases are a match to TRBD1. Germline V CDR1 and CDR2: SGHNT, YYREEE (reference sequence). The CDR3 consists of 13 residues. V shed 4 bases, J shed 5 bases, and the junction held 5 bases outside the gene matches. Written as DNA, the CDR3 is TGTGCCAGCAGCCCTAGAGGGGGCGAGACCCAGTACTTC. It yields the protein CASSPRGGETQYF.

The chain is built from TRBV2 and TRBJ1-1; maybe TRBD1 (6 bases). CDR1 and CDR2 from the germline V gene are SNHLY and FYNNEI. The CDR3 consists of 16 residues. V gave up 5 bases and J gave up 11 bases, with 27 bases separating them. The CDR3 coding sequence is TGTGCCAGCAGTCCGACTACAGGGATTGTCGTTATCGTGGCTTTCTTT. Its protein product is CASSPTTGIVVIVAFF.

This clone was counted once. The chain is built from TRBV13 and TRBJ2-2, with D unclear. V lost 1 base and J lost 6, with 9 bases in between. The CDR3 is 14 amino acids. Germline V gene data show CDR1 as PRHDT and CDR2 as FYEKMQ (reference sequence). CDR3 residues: CASSLDYKSGELFF. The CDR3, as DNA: TGTGCCAGCAGCTTAGACTATAAGTCCGGGGAGCTGTTTTTT.

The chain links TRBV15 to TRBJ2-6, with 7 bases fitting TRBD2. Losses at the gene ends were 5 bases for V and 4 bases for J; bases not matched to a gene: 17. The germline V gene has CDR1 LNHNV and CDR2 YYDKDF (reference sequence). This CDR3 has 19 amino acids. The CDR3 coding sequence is TGTGCCACCAGCGCACGAGGGAGGGGCGGGGCCCGGGGGGCCAACGTCCTGACTTTC. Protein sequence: CATSARGRGGARGANVLTF. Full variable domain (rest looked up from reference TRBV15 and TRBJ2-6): DAMVIQNPRYQVTQFGKPVTLSCSQTLNHNVMYWYQQKSSQAPKLLFHYYDKDFNNEADTPDNFQSRRPNTSFCFLDIRSPGLGDTAMYLCATSARGRGGARGANVLTFGAGSRLTVL.

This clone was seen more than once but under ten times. The CDR3 coding sequence is TGTGCCATCAAGGCGGACACTTACCAAGAGACCCAGTACTTC. Amino acids: CAIKADTYQETQYF. The chain carries TRBV10-3 and TRBJ2-5, with D perhaps TRBD1 (5 bases). The CDR3 is 14 amino acids. V lost 7 bases and J 0 bases, leaving 12 bases between the germline ends. CDR1 is ENHRY and CDR2 is SYGVKD in the germline V gene.

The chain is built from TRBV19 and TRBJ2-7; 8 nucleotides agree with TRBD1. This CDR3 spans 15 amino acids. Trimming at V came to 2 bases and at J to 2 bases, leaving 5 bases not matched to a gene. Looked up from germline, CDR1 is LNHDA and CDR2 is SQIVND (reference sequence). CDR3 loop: CASSITDRAPYEQYF. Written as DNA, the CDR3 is TGTGCCAGTAGTATAACGGACAGGGCCCCCTACGAGCAGTACTTC.

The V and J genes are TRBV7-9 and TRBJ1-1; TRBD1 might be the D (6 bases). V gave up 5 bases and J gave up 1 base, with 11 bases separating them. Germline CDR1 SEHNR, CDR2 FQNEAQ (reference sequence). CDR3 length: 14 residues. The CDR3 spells CASSRQEANTEAFF. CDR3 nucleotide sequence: TGTGCCAGCAGCCGACAGGAGGCGAACACTGAAGCTTTCTTT.

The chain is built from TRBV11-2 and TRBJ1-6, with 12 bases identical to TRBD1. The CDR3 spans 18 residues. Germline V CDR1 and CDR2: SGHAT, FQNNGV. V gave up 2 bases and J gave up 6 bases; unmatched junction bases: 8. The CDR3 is CASSLWGTGGAGNSPLHF. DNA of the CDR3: TGTGCCAGCAGCTTATGGGGGACAGGGGGCGCGGGTAATTCACCCCTCCACTTT.

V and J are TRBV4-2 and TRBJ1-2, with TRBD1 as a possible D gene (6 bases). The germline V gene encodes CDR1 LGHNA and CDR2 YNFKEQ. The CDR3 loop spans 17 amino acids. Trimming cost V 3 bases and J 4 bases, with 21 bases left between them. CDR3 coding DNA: TGTGCCAGCAGCCATGGGGGAGGGACATCCGATTTCTATGGCTACACCTTC. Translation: CASSHGGGTSDFYGYTF.

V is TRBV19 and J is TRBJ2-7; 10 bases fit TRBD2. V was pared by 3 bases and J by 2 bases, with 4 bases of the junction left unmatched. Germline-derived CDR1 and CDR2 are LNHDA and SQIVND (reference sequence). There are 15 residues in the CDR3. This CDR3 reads CASSIGLAGAYEQYF. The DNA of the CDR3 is TGTGCCAGTAGTATCGGGCTAGCGGGGGCCTACGAGCAGTACTTC. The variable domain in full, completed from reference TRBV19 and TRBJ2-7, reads DGGITQSPKYLFRKEGQNVTLSCEQNLNHDAMYWYRQDPGQGLRLIYYSQIVNDFQKGDIAEGYSVSREKKESFPLTVTSAQKNPTAFYLCASSIGLAGAYEQYFGPGTRLTVT.

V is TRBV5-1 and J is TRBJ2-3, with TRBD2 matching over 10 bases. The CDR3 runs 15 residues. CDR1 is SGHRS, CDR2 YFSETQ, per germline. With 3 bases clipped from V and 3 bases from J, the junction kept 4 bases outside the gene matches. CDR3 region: CASSYSSGGTDTQYF. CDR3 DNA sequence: TGCGCCAGCAGCTACTCTAGCGGGGGAACAGATACGCAGTATTTT.

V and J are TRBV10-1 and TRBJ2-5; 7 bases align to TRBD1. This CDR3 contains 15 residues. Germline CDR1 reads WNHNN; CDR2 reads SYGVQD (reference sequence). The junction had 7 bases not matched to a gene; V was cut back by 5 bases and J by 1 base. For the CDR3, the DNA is TGCGCCAGCAGTACCGGACAGGATATCCAAGAGACCCAGTACTTC. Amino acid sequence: CASSTGQDIQETQYF.

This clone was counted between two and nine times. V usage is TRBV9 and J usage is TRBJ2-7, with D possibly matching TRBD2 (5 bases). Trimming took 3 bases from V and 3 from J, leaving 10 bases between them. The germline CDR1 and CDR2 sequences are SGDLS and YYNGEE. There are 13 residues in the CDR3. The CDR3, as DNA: TGTGCCAGCAGCGAGGAGGACGGCTACGAGCAGTACTTC. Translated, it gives CASSEEDGYEQYF.

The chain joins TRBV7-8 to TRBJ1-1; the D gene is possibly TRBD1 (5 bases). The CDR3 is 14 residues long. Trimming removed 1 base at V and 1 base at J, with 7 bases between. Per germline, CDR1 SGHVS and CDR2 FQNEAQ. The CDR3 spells CASSLGRENTEAFF. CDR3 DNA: TGTGCCAGCAGCTTAGGCAGGGAGAACACTGAAGCTTTCTTT.